This T cell receptor (beta chain) was retrieved from a study of beta chain features in type 1 diabetes. Notes on the study in general: Type 1 diabetes patients had fewer VDJ junction insertions and more deletions.

J was trimmed by 4 bases and V by 4 bases; bases with no gene match: 12. CDR1 and CDR2 from the germline V gene are SGHNT and YYREEE (reference sequence). The CDR3 is made up of 16 amino acids. CD45RO/CCR7/CD25/CD127/CD95/CD27 sorting isolated CD4+ naive, central memory, regulatory and stem cell-like memory cells. What was sequenced were expressed TCRB transcripts, since all of the isolated RNA had been reverse transcribed. The protocol was immunoSEQ multiplex PCR, while the TCRdb copy is restricted to in-frame clones and leaves out a portion. Of approximately 150,000 clones listed, 10% are singletons. Turning to this clone: Its antigen is not identified.

This TCR was recovered from a man between 18 and 35 years old in good health. Sequencing was done on a sample of naive CD4+ T cells from blood. This sequence joins TRBV5-4 and TRBJ1-2; 8 nucleotides align to TRBD1. DNA for the CDR3: TGTGCCAGCAGCCCCGCGGGACAGGAGGTTGGCTATGGCTACACCTTC. Its translation: CASSPAGQEVGYGYTF.